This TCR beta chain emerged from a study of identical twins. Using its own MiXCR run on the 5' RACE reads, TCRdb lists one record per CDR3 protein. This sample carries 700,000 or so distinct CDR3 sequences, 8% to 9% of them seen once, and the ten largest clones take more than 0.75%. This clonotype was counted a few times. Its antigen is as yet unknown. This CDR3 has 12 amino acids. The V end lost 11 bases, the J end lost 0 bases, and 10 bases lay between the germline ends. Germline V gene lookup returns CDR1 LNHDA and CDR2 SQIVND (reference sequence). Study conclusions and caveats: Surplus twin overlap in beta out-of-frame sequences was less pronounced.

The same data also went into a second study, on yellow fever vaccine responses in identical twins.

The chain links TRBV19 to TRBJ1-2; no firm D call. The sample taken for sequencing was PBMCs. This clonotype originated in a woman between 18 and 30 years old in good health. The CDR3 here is CAVTGANYGYTF. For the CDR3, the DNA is TGTGCCGTGACCGGGGCTAACTATGGCTACACCTTC.